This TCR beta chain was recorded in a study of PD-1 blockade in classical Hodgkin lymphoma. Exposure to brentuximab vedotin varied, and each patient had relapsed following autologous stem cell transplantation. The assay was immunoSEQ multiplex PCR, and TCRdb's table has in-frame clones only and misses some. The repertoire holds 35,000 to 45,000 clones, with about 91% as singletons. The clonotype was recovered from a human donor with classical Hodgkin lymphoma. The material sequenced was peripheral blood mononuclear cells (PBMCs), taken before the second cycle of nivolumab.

This CDR3 reads CASSIEENQPQHF. The DNA for the CDR3 is TGTGCCAGTAGTATAGAGGAAAATCAGCCCCAGCATTTT. The gene calls are TRBV19 and TRBJ1-5; D not certain. Germline V gene data show CDR1 as LNHDA and CDR2 as SQIVND (reference sequence). V was shortened by 0 bases and J by 4 bases, with 4 bases between the two germline ends. The CDR3 spans 13 residues.